This T cell receptor (beta chain) emerged from a study of memory CD8 T cells in hepatitis C reinfection. TCRdb's table, derived via immunoSEQ multiplex PCR, lists solely in-frame clones and lacks some. The sample includes 45,000 to 50,000 clones, nearly 90% of them seen just once. Time point indicated: late/post reinfection, 12 to 24 weeks after detection. The sorted cells went straight to TCR sequencing with no prior in vitro expansion. Sequenced: naive CD8+ T cells sorted from blood. This clonotype originated in a man younger than 35 with hepatitis C virus infection.

The CDR3 sequence: CASSLVSYEQFF. The CDR3 nucleotides read TGTGCCAGCAGCTTAGTTTCATATGAGCAGTTCTTC. The chain is built from TRBV7-9 and TRBJ2-1; D not certain. The CDR3 runs to 12 residues. Germline lookup yields CDR1 SEHNR and CDR2 FQNEAQ (reference sequence). The germline V and J ends were trimmed by 1 base and 8 bases, with 6 bases remaining between them.